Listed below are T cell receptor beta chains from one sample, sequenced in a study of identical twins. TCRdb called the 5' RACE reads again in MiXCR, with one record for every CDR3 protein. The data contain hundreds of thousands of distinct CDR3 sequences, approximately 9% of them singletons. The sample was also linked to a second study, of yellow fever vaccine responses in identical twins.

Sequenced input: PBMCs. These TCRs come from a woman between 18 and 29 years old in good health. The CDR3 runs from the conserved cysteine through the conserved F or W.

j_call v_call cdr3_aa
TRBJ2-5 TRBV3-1 CASSRIGTSEETQYF
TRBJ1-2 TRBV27 CAILKALEGYTF
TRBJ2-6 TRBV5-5 CASSSIRRDGANVLTF
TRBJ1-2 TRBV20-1 CSAFSQGYGYTF
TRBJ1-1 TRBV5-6 CASAAGGGRANTEAFF
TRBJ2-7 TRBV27 CASSWTGFYEQYF
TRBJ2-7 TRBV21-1 CASSRVDKGAYEQYF
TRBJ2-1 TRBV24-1 CATSDTSGRSRRDEQFF
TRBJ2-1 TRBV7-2 CASSLALGGRLDEQFF
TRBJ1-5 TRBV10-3 CAIRPGGDQPQHF
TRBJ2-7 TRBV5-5 CASSALGQDRFRLEQYF
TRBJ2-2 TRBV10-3 CAITLDRRTGELFF
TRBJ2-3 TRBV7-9 CASSLRDTDTQYF
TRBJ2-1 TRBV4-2 CASSQDTSGGYNEQFF
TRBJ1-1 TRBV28 CASTLLNTEAFF
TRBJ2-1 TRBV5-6 CASSLLAGDLYNEQFF
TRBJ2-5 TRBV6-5 CASSWTGQETQYF
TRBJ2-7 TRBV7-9 CASSLPTLGSSYEQYF
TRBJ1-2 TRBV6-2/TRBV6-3 CASTPRPPEGYTF
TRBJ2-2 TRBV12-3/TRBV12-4 CASSLVGAGTTGELFF
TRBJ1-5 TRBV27 CATSRGLPGQGEQPQHF
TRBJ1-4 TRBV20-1 CSAEPGTGGEKLFF
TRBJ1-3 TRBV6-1 CASSPRVPRPSGNTIYF
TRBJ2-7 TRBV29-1 CSVGPSSSYEQYF
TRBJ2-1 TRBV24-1 CATSDSGTITGGYNEQFF
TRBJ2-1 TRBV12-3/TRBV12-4 CASSLFRDRFDEQFF
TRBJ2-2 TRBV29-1 CSVETSGRNTGELFF
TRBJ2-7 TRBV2 CASRMVAGGYEQYF
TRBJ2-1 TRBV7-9 CASSLPVDWEGEQFF
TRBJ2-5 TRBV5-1 CASSLGLAGHETQYF
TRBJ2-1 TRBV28 CASKADSYNEQFF
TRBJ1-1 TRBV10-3 CAISEPNRDSNTEAFF
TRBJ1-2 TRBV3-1 CASSQGTGANYGYTF
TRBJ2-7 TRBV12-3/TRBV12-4 CASSSLRRTGYEQYF
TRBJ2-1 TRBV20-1 CSALFPPTDEQFF
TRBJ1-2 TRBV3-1 CASSPASRGPSGYTF
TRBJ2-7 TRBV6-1 CASSEARKGGISAYEQYF
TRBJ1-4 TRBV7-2 CASSFSGTGVYREKLFF
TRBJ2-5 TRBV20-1 CSARGRDRFETQYF
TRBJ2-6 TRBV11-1 CASSPGGEELIRANVLTF
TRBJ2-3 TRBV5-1 CASSSTSQADTQYF
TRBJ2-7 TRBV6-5 CASSYRTGGGVEQYF
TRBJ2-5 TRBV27 CASSLTAIAGVKETQYF
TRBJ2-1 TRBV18 CASSPTSGRIGEQFF
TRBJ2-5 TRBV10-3 CAISETARRETQYF
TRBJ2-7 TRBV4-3 CASSPASGGTYEQYF
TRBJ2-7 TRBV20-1 CSASWGIGSYEQYF
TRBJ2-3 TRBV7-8 CASSSRTDMGITDTQYF
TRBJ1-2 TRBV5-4 CASSSVNYGYTF
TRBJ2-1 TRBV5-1 CASRSLTEQYNEQFF
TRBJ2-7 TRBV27 CASSFDTGVIYEQYF
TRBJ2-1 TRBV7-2 CASSLVAGAIIEQFF
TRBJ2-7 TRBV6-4 CASGKDTPYEQYF